These T cell receptor beta chains were read from a single sample in a study of T cells in Graves' hyperthyroidism and ophthalmopathy. TCRdb processed the multiplex PCR reads anew with MiXCR; each CDR3 protein has one entry. The sample lists around 530,000 distinct CDR3 sequences; approximately 17% were seen once. Input material: blood. These receptors were obtained from a woman aged 18-29 years with Graves' ophthalmopathy. Both conserved end residues are trimmed from each CDR3.

>TRBJ2-5|TRBV29-1
SVGLFEGETQY
>TRBJ2-7|TRBV9
ASSVEGDSYKQY
>TRBJ2-1|TRBV7-9
ASGTSGTYNEQF
>TRBJ2-7|TRBV5-1
ASSRISTGSSYEQY
>TRBJ2-2|TRBV7-3
ASSFQAGINTGELF
>TRBJ1-5|TRBV6-1
ASSELGTGGLYQPQH
>TRBJ1-5|TRBV2
ASSGEGAQPQH
>TRBJ2-1|TRBV7-8
ASSPSGRNEQF
>TRBJ1-1|TRBV7-9
ASSRVTDGTEAF
>TRBJ1-6|TRBV5-6
ASSSGFYNSPLH
>TRBJ1-2|TRBV7-8
ASSLPRTVYGYT
>TRBJ1-4|TRBV18
ASSPWDGTGSEKLF
>TRBJ2-1|TRBV20-1
SARDSLTSGRSAEQF
>TRBJ2-7|TRBV2
ASGGGNYEQY
>TRBJ1-1|TRBV30
AWSVGSPGVF
>TRBJ2-3|TRBV11-2
ASSLGLAPDTQY